This entry lists 27 T cell receptor beta chains sequenced from one sample in a study of blood T cell repertoires in COVID-19. Sequenced by immunoSEQ multiplex PCR; TCRdb stores in-frame clones only, minus some. The table includes fewer than 95,000 clones, roughly 70% detected once. Sequencing was done on a sample of peripheral blood. The receptors were gathered from a man in his sixties or seventies with COVID-19, enrolled during active disease.

The chain uses TRBV2 and TRBJ1-5, with 8 bases aligning to TRBD1. V was clipped by 9 bases and J by 4 bases; unmatched bases: 8. This CDR3 is 14 amino acids long. From germline, CDR1 is SNHLY and CDR2 FYNNEI. CDR3 amino acids: CASTTTGGNQPQHF. The CDR3 nucleotides are TGTGCCAGTACGACTACAGGGGGGAATCAGCCCCAGCATTTT.

The V and J genes are TRBV27 and TRBJ2-1; 11 nucleotides match TRBD2. This CDR3 contains 15 residues. Germline V CDR1 and CDR2: MNHEY, SMNVEV (reference sequence). The trim removed 6 bases at V and 3 bases at J, leaving 4 bases unmatched. The CDR3: CASSPGLAGYNEQFF. CDR3 nucleotide sequence: TGTGCCAGCAGCCCTGGACTAGCGGGCTACAATGAGCAGTTCTTC.

The V call is TRBV19, the J call TRBJ1-5; D possibly corresponds to TRBD1 (6 bases). CDR1 is LNHDA and CDR2 is SQIVND in the germline V gene (reference sequence). The CDR3 is 16 amino acids. With 2 bases removed from V and 2 bases from J, the gap between germline ends came to 13 bases. The CDR3 region has the DNA TGTGCCAGTAGTATAACAGGGAGCGACGGCAATCAGCCCCAGCATTTT. It is translated as CASSITGSDGNQPQHF.

J is TRBJ2-5 and V is TRBV5-5; D is possibly TRBD1 (6 bases). Germline CDR1 and CDR2: SGHKS and YYEKEE (reference sequence). CDR3 length: 14 amino acids. Trimming left V 3 bases short and J 4 bases short, with 13 bases between. The CDR3 DNA sequence: TGTGCCAGCAGCTGGGGCACCAGGGGAGAGACCCAGTACTTC. It codes for CASSWGTRGETQYF.

The J gene is TRBJ1-1, the V gene TRBV5-4, with 12 bases fitting TRBD1. The ends lost 5 bases at V and 5 bases at J; junction bases unmatched: 4. CDR1 SGHNT and CDR2 YYREEE come from the germline V gene (reference sequence). The CDR3 contains 14 residues. DNA of the CDR3: TGTGCCAGCAGTTGGGACAGGGGGCAAACTGAAGCTTTCTTT. Amino acid sequence: CASSWDRGQTEAFF.

The chain is built from TRBV5-1 and TRBJ2-3; TRBD2 matches 11 bases. The V gene end was trimmed by 7 bases and the J gene end by 1 base; junction bases not matched to a gene: 8. Germline CDR1 is SGHRS and CDR2 is YFSETQ. The length of the CDR3 is 16 residues. DNA for the CDR3: TGCGCCAGCTGGGGGACTAGCGGAGGTGGCACAGATACGCAGTATTTT. This encodes CASWGTSGGGTDTQYF.

This clone was recorded only once. The chain uses TRBV2 and TRBJ2-5, with 8 bases lining up with TRBD1. This CDR3 contains 14 residues. Looked up from germline, CDR1 is SNHLY and CDR2 is FYNNEI. V trimming: 4 bases; J trimming: 4 bases; junction bases outside the gene matches: 5. DNA for the CDR3: TGTGCCAGCAGTGGACAGGGGTCTCGAGAGACCCAGTACTTC. It yields the protein CASSGQGSRETQYF.

The chain links TRBV9 to TRBJ1-2; 9 nucleotides align to TRBD1. The V segment lost 3 bases and the J segment 3 bases; nucleotides outside the gene matches: 6. The CDR3 sequence is 15 residues long. Looked up from germline, CDR1 is SGDLS and CDR2 is YYNGEE. The CDR3 region is CASSAQQGAYYGYTF. CDR3 in DNA: TGTGCCAGCAGCGCCCAACAGGGGGCCTACTATGGCTACACCTTC.

This clone appeared a few times. CDR3 in amino acids: CASSFRTGLVEQYF. CDR3 DNA sequence: TGTGCCAGCAGCTTCCGAACGGGACTAGTCGAGCAGTACTTC. The V and J genes are TRBV11-2 and TRBJ2-7, with 8 nucleotides matching TRBD2. From germline, CDR1 is SGHAT and CDR2 FQNNGV. The ends lost 3 bases at V and 6 bases at J; junction bases unmatched: 7. This CDR3 is 14 amino acids long.

The chain uses TRBV5-1 and TRBJ2-1; 8 positions match TRBD2. J gave up 4 bases and V 4 bases, and 7 bases lay outside the gene matches. Germline CDR1 is SGHRS and CDR2 is YFSETQ. This CDR3 spans 15 amino acids. CDR3 region: CASSPQAGVYNEQFF. CDR3 in DNA: TGCGCCAGCAGCCCCCAAGCGGGAGTATACAATGAGCAGTTCTTC.

The sample holds a few counts of this clone. This rearrangement joins TRBV28 to TRBJ1-5; D is unresolved. CDR1 and CDR2 (germline): MDHEN, SYDVKM. The germline V and J ends were trimmed by 1 base and 2 bases, with 9 bases remaining between them. The CDR3 covers 15 residues. The CDR3 DNA sequence: TGTGCCAGCAGTTTATTACCTACGGGCAATCAGCCCCAGCATTTT. The encoded protein is CASSLLPTGNQPQHF.

This chain links TRBV7-9 with TRBJ2-7; D is possibly TRBD2 (5 bases). Trimming removed 3 bases from V and 5 bases from J, with 11 bases in between. From germline, CDR1 is SEHNR and CDR2 FQNEAQ (reference sequence). This CDR3 spans 13 amino acids. The CDR3 loop is CASSFSAGDEQYF. DNA of the CDR3: TGTGCCAGCAGCTTCAGTGCCGGGGACGAGCAGTACTTC. The variable domain in full, completed from reference TRBV7-9 and TRBJ2-7, reads DTGVSQNPRHKITKRGQNVTFRCDPISEHNRLYWYRQTLGQGPEFLTYFQNEAQLEKSRLLSDRFSAERPKGSFSTLEIQRTEQGDSAMYLCASSFSAGDEQYFGPGTRLTVT.

In this sample, this clone turned up once. The chain combines TRBV7-9 with TRBJ2-5; perhaps TRBD1 as D (6 bases). Between the trimmed V and J ends, which lost 0 bases and 2 bases, there was a span of 10 bases. The CDR3 runs to 15 residues. Germline CDR1 SEHNR, CDR2 FQNEAQ (reference sequence). The CDR3, as DNA: TGTGCCAGCAGCTTAGCCTCAGGACAGCAAGAGACCCAGTACTTC. It is translated as CASSLASGQQETQYF.

This sequence joins TRBV11-1 and TRBJ1-1; D unresolved. CDR3 length: 13 residues. Germline assignment: CDR1 SGHAT and CDR2 FQDESV (reference sequence). The V gene lost 5 bases and the J gene lost 1 base, with 8 bases spanning the gap. The CDR3 coding sequence is TGTGCCAGCAGCGCCGACACGAACACTGAAGCTTTCTTT. Its translation is CASSADTNTEAFF.

In this sample, this clone turned up a few times. The CDR3, as DNA: TGTGCCAGCAGTGGAAGCAGGGAGACCCAGTACTTC. Amino acids: CASSGSRETQYF. The chain uses TRBV2 and TRBJ2-5; D remains ambiguous. V was clipped by 4 bases and J by 5 bases, with 8 bases between them. Germline V gene sequence: CDR1 SNHLY, CDR2 FYNNEI. CDR3 length: 12 residues.

The gene calls are TRBV27 and TRBJ1-4; 7 nucleotides line up with TRBD1. The CDR3 loop spans 18 amino acids. V trimming: 4 bases; J trimming: 0 bases; junction bases outside the gene matches: 11. Per the germline V gene, CDR1 is MNHEY and CDR2 is SMNVEV (reference sequence). The CDR3 DNA reads TGTGCCAGCAGTTCGCTGCCCCGGGACAGTGCAACTAATGAAAAACTGTTTTTT. This encodes CASSSLPRDSATNEKLFF.

As regards this clone: One end of the junction is discordant with germline, which a read error may explain. The chain is built from TRBV7-7 and TRBJ2-3; 8 bases are shared with TRBD2. The CDR3 contains 15 residues. Germline V CDR1 and CDR2: SSHAT, FNYEAQ (reference sequence). In DNA, the CDR3 is TGTGCTAGCAGCGGAGGACTAGCCGGCACAGATACGCAGTATTTT. Amino acid sequence: CASSGGLAGTDTQYF.

V is TRBV5-4 and J is TRBJ2-1; D gene ambiguous. Trimming left V 0 bases short and J 0 bases short, with 7 bases between. Germline CDR1 SGHNT, CDR2 YYREEE (reference sequence). This CDR3 has 15 residues. The CDR3 protein is CASSLGRYSYNEQFF. The CDR3 DNA reads as TGTGCCAGCAGCTTGGGGCGGTACTCCTACAATGAGCAGTTCTTC.

The chain recombines TRBV3-1 (or the pseudogene TRBV3-2) with TRBJ2-3, with D uncertain. The V end lost 4 bases, the J end lost 7 bases, and 12 bases lay between the germline ends. Germline CDR1 is LGHDT and CDR2 is YNNKEL (reference sequence). The CDR3 totals 13 residues. CDR3 coding DNA: TGTGCCAGCAGCCCTACCCGAACGAATACGCAGTATTTT. This encodes CASSPTRTNTQYF.

The gene calls are TRBV19 and TRBJ2-2, with 8 nucleotides matching TRBD2. Losses at the gene ends were 8 bases for V and 1 base for J; bases not matched to a gene: 3. Germline loops: CDR1 LNHDA, CDR2 SQIVND (reference sequence). There are 14 residues in the CDR3. Written as DNA, the CDR3 is TGTGCCAGTTCCCTAGCGGGGAACACCGGGGAGCTGTTTTTT. The encoded protein is CASSLAGNTGELFF.

A few counts support this clone. The DNA of the CDR3 is TGTGCCGCCGGGACAGGGGCGCATGAGACCCAGTACTTC. Protein product: CAAGTGAHETQYF. The chain employs TRBV2 and TRBJ2-5, with 10 bases matching TRBD1. The CDR3 consists of 13 residues. The germline CDR1 and CDR2 sequences are SNHLY and FYNNEI. The J segment lost 5 bases and the V segment lost 11 bases, leaving 8 bases of the junction unmatched.

The chain couples TRBV29-1 to TRBJ2-2; 8 bases match TRBD2. Germline assignment: CDR1 SQVTM and CDR2 ANQGSEA. V gave up 2 bases and J gave up 1 base; unmatched junction bases: 6. The CDR3 is 16 residues long. The CDR3 nucleotides read TGCAGCGTTGAATCTCCGGGACTAGGGAACACCGGGGAGCTGTTTTTT. Translated: CSVESPGLGNTGELFF.

This sequence joins TRBV3-1 (or the pseudogene TRBV3-2) and TRBJ2-7, with D possibly matching TRBD2 (6 bases). The CDR3 totals 14 residues. V was cut by 4 bases and J by 0 bases, with 10 bases left in between. Germline V gives CDR1 LGHDT, CDR2 YNNKEL (reference sequence). The CDR3 is CASSPGLHSYEQYF. The CDR3 DNA reads TGTGCCAGCAGCCCGGGACTTCACTCCTACGAGCAGTACTTC.

The count of this clone is one. J is TRBJ2-3 and V is TRBV9; 10 nucleotides agree with TRBD2. CDR1 SGDLS and CDR2 YYNGEE come from the germline V gene. The CDR3 has 16 amino acids. V dropped 2 bases and J dropped 2; count of bases not matched to a gene: 5. CDR3: CASSVLAGDPTDTQYF. The DNA of the CDR3 is TGTGCCAGCAGCGTCCTAGCGGGGGACCCCACAGATACGCAGTATTTT.

The V gene is TRBV5-1, the J gene TRBJ2-5; 7 bases match TRBD1. This CDR3 contains 14 residues. CDR1 and CDR2 (germline): SGHRS, YFSETQ. Germline trimming cut 0 bases from V and 5 bases from J; bases unmatched to any gene: 4. The CDR3 sequence: CASSLGQGLETQYF. CDR3 in DNA: TGCGCCAGCAGCTTGGGACAGGGCCTGGAGACCCAGTACTTC.

V gene TRBV6-1 combines with J gene TRBJ2-5, with D perhaps matching TRBD2 (5 bases). Germline assignment: CDR1 MNHNS and CDR2 SASEGT. Trimming cost V 3 bases and J 5 bases, with 10 bases left between them. CDR3 size: 13 residues. CDR3 DNA sequence: TGTGCCAGCAGTGATGGACTGTCGGAGACCCAGTACTTC. Protein product: CASSDGLSETQYF.

The chain links TRBV30 to TRBJ1-2; D is perhaps TRBD1 (6 bases). Germline-derived CDR1 and CDR2 are GTSNPN and SVGIG (reference sequence). V was cut by 4 bases and J by 3 bases, with 12 bases left in between. The length of the CDR3 is 13 residues. CDR3 loop: CAWTVGTYYGYTF. CDR3 coding DNA: TGTGCCTGGACCGTTGGGACATACTATGGCTACACCTTC. Full variable domain (outside the CDR3, taken from reference TRBV30 and TRBJ1-2): SQTIHQWPATLVQPVGSPLSLECTVEGTSNPNLYWYRQAAGRGLQLLFYSVGIGQISSEVPQNLSASRPQDRQFILSSKKLLLSDSGFYLCAWTVGTYYGYTFGSGTRLTVV.